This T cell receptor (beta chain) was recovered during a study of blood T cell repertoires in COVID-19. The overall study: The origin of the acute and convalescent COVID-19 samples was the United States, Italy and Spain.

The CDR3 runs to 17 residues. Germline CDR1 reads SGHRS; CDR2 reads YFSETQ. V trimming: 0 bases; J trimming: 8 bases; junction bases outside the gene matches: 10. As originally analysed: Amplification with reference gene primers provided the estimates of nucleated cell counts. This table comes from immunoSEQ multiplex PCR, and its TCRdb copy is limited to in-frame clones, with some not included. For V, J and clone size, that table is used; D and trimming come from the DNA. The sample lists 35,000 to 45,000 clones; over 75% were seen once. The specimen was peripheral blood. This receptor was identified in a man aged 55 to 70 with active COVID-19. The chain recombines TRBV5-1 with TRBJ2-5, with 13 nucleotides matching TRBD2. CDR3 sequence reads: CASSLETSGRTRDTQYF. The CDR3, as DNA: TGCGCCAGCAGCTTGGAGACTAGCGGGAGGACAAGAGATACCCAGTACTTC. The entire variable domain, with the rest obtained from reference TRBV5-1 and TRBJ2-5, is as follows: KAGVTQTPRYLIKTRGQQVTLSCSPISGHRSVSWYQQTPGQGLQFLFEYFSETQRNKGNFPGRFSGRQFSNSRSEMNVSTLELGDSALYLCASSLETSGRTRDTQYFGPGTRLLVL.